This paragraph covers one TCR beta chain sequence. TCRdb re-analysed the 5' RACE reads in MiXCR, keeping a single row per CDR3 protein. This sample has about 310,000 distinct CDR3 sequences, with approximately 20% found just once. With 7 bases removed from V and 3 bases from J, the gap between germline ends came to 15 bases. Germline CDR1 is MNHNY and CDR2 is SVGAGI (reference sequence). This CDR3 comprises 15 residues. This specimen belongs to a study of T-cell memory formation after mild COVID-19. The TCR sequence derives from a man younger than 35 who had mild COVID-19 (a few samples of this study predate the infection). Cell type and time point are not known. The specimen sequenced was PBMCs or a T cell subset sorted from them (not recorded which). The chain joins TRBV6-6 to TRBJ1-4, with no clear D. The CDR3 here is CASTQFVAANEKLFF. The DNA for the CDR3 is TGTGCCAGCACCCAATTCGTGGCAGCTAATGAAAAACTGTTTTTT.